This entry features one T cell receptor (beta chain) sequence. Its antigen is as yet unknown. Assay used: immunoSEQ multiplex PCR; TCRdb lists only in-frame clones, some missing. The sample lists some 100,000 clones, roughly 89% occurring once. The sample belongs to a study of PD-1 blockade in classical Hodgkin lymphoma. Study findings and constraints: Reports indicated that newly diagnosed patients had lower baseline TCR diversity than healthy donors did. Patients who initiated nivolumab within 1 year of ASCT were excluded.

Every patient relapsed after autologous stem cell transplantation, and brentuximab vedotin exposure varied. The germline V gene encodes CDR1 LNHDA and CDR2 SQIVND (reference sequence). The CDR3 consists of 13 residues. The V gene lost 1 base and the J gene lost 3 bases, with 6 bases spanning the gap. The sequence came from a human donor with classical Hodgkin lymphoma. This rearrangement joins TRBV19 to TRBJ2-5; D ambiguous. Sequences were derived from peripheral blood mononuclear cells (PBMCs), sampled at baseline. CDR3 sequence: CASSIVWEETQYF. The DNA of the CDR3 is TGTGCCAGTAGTATAGTTTGGGAAGAGACCCAGTACTTC. The variable domain in full, with the rest retrieved from reference TRBV19 and TRBJ2-5, is DGGITQSPKYLFRKEGQNVTLSCEQNLNHDAMYWYRQDPGQGLRLIYYSQIVNDFQKGDIAEGYSVSREKKESFPLTVTSAQKNPTAFYLCASSIVWEETQYFGPGTRLLVL.